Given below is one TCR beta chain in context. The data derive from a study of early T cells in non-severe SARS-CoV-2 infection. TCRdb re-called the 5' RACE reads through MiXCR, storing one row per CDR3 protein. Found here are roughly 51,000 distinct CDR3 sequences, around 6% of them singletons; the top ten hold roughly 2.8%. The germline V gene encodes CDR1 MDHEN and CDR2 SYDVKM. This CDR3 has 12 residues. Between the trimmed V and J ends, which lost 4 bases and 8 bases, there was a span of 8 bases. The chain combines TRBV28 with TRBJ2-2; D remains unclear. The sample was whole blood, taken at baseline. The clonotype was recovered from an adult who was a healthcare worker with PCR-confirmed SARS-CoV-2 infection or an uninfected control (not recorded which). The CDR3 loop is CASSSPLGELFF. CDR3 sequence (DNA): TGTGCCAGCAGTTCCCCCCTTGGGGAGCTGTTTTTT.